The 16 T cell receptor beta chains below were found in one sample sequenced in a study of OX40 agonist ivuxolimab in advanced cancers. Clones were sequenced by immunoSEQ multiplex PCR, and TCRdb holds only the in-frame ones, with some missing. Here the sample spans fewer than 140,000 clones, less than 95% being singletons. The sequencing used CD4+ or CD8+ T cells sorted from blood, collected in a trial of the OX40 agonist ivuxolimab. The origin of the receptors is an adult with an advanced solid tumor such as melanoma, head and neck, liver or kidney cancer.

This clone occurred a few times. Other DNA sequences in this specimen translate into the identical CDR3. The chain recombines TRBV15 with TRBJ1-5; D is ambiguous. The germline V and J ends were trimmed by 1 base and 4 bases, with 8 bases remaining between them. The CDR3 is 14 amino acids. From germline, CDR1 is LNHNV and CDR2 YYDKDF (reference sequence). CDR3 in DNA: TGTGCCACCAGCAGAGGGGAAGGGAATCAGCCCCAGCATTTT. Protein: CATSRGEGNQPQHF.

The chain uses TRBV11-3 and TRBJ2-1; TRBD1 or TRBD2 may be the D gene (5 bases each). Per the germline V gene, CDR1 is SGHNT and CDR2 is YENEEA. The CDR3 runs 13 residues. The ends were cut back, 6 bases at V and 4 bases at J, with 10 bases in the middle. CDR3 sequence reads: CASSTGPYNEQFF. CDR3 bases: TGTGCCAGCAGTACGGGGCCTTACAATGAGCAGTTCTTC.

The V and J genes are TRBV28 and TRBJ2-7; the match to TRBD1 covers 8 bases. This CDR3 is built from 15 residues. Losses at the gene ends were 8 bases for V and 7 bases for J; bases not matched to a gene: 16. Germline CDR1 reads MDHEN; CDR2 reads SYDVKM. CDR3 sequence (DNA): TGTGCCAGCTCGAGGCCCGGACAGGGTCTCTGGGAGCAGTACTTC. Its protein product is CASSRPGQGLWEQYF.

CDR3 protein: CASTQGVRNTEAFF. CDR3 bases: TGTGCCAGCACCCAGGGGGTGCGGAACACTGAAGCTTTCTTT. The chain is built from TRBV28 and TRBJ1-1; 7 bases match TRBD1. The germline V gene encodes CDR1 MDHEN and CDR2 SYDVKM. This CDR3 comprises 14 residues. V was clipped by 7 bases and J by 1 base; unmatched bases: 6.

The chain couples TRBV9 to TRBJ2-2; 7 bases map to TRBD2. The V gene end was trimmed by 3 bases and the J gene end by 1 base; junction bases not matched to a gene: 6. Germline V lookup: CDR1 SGDLS, CDR2 YYNGEE. The CDR3 spans 16 residues. The DNA of the CDR3 is TGTGCCAGCAGCGAGGGCCCTAGCGGGAACACCGGGGAGCTGTTTTTT. Residues: CASSEGPSGNTGELFF.

The chain carries TRBV30 and TRBJ1-1; a possible D gene is TRBD1 (5 bases). The CDR3 has 13 amino acids. V was shortened by 7 bases and J by 4 bases, with 16 bases between the two germline ends. CDR1 is GTSNPN, CDR2 SVGIG, per germline (reference sequence). The CDR3 is CALTGLPGTEAFF. The CDR3, as DNA: TGTGCCTTAACAGGCCTCCCGGGCACTGAAGCTTTCTTT.

This clone appeared a few times. The V call is TRBV19, the J call TRBJ2-5; 8 bases are shared with TRBD2. The V segment lost 1 base and the J segment 2 bases; nucleotides outside the gene matches: 9. Germline loops: CDR1 LNHDA, CDR2 SQIVND (reference sequence). The CDR3 consists of 17 residues. The CDR3 loop is CASSIGQRGPLQETQYF. The CDR3, as DNA: TGTGCCAGTAGTATAGGCCAGCGGGGGCCCCTACAAGAGACCCAGTACTTC.

This clone was found once. The V call is TRBV7-2, the J call TRBJ2-6; no clear D. This CDR3 is built from 16 residues. The germline V and J ends were trimmed by 2 bases and 3 bases, with 11 bases remaining between them. The germline CDR1 and CDR2 sequences are SGHTA and FQGNSA. CDR3 protein: CASSLNRAFGANVLTF. The CDR3 DNA is TGTGCCAGCAGCTTAAATAGGGCATTTGGGGCCAACGTCCTGACTTTC.

The chain couples TRBV2 to TRBJ1-2; D gene uncertain. The ends were cut back, 7 bases at V and 4 bases at J, with 13 bases in the middle. This CDR3 region has 13 residues. CDR1 and CDR2 (germline): SNHLY, FYNNEI. The CDR3 here is CASKAGGSYGYTF. The CDR3 DNA follows: TGTGCCAGCAAGGCAGGAGGGAGCTATGGCTACACCTTC.

The chain joins TRBV7-3 to TRBJ2-5; 8 bases are a match to TRBD1. The V segment lost 5 bases and the J segment 5 bases; nucleotides outside the gene matches: 7. Germline values: CDR1 SGHTA, CDR2 FQGTGA. There are 14 residues in the CDR3. The CDR3 nucleotides read TGTGCCAGCAGCGTCAGGGGACAGGTCGAGACCCAGTACTTC. This sequence encodes CASSVRGQVETQYF. The variable domain in full, with the rest retrieved from reference TRBV7-3 and TRBJ2-5, is GAGVSQTPSNKVTEKGKYVELRCDPISGHTALYWYRQSLGQGPEFLIYFQGTGAADDSGLPNDRFFAVRPEGSVSTLKIQRTERGDSAVYLCASSVRGQVETQYFGPGTRLLVL.

The V and J genes are TRBV28 and TRBJ1-2, with D unclear. Germline CDR1 and CDR2: MDHEN and SYDVKM. The CDR3 is 16 amino acids. V was pared by 6 bases and J by 4 bases, with 21 bases between. CDR3 sequence: CASSTPQVGRIYGYTF. The CDR3 DNA is TGTGCCAGCAGCACGCCCCAGGTCGGGAGAATCTATGGCTACACCTTC.

This chain links TRBV29-1 with TRBJ1-1; maybe TRBD1 (6 bases). The germline CDR1 and CDR2 sequences are SQVTM and ANQGSEA. V lost 6 bases, J lost 0 bases, and 14 bases lay in between. The CDR3 runs to 14 residues. The CDR3 loop reads CSVYLQGMNTEAFF. In DNA form, the CDR3 reads TGCAGCGTCTACTTACAGGGAATGAACACTGAAGCTTTCTTT.

The rearrangement uses TRBV7-2 and TRBJ2-3; no reliable D call. Germline V gene lookup returns CDR1 SGHTA and CDR2 FQGNSA. V was trimmed by 5 bases and J by 0 bases, leaving 6 bases between them. The CDR3 runs 13 residues. The CDR3 loop is CASSRPSTDTQYF. CDR3 nucleotides: TGTGCCAGCAGCCGGCCAAGCACAGATACGCAGTATTTT.

CDR3 nucleotides: TGTGCCAGCAGCGTAGAGGCCAGGGCTGGCTACACCTTC. It yields the protein CASSVEARAGYTF. V is TRBV9 and J is TRBJ1-2; D may be TRBD1 (5 bases). Trimming took off 0 bases at V and 7 bases at J, with 10 bases between the two ends. CDR3 length: 13 amino acids. The germline gives CDR1 SGDLS, CDR2 YYNGEE.

This clone has just one count. V usage is TRBV30 and J usage is TRBJ2-7; 7 bases fit TRBD2. V gave up 4 bases and J gave up 7 bases; unmatched junction bases: 13. The CDR3 covers 14 residues. Germline lookup yields CDR1 GTSNPN and CDR2 SVGIG (reference sequence). CDR3 bases: TGTGCCTGGACCGGCGGGGAGGGGACGGGGGAGCAGTACTTC. Encoded protein: CAWTGGEGTGEQYF.

This clone has a single count. J is TRBJ1-4 and V is TRBV30; 7 positions agree with TRBD1. The CDR3 sequence is 15 residues long. V dropped 0 bases and J dropped 5; count of bases not matched to a gene: 6. CDR1 GTSNPN and CDR2 SVGIG come from the germline V gene (reference sequence). CDR3 coding DNA: TGTGCCTGGAGTGTACGAGGGGGCAGCAATGAAAAACTGTTTTTT. Its protein product is CAWSVRGGSNEKLFF.